The rows below give T cell receptor beta chains drawn from one sample of a study of T cell repertoires in cytomegalovirus infection. TCRdb re-analysed the reads in MiXCR, keeping a single row per CDR3 protein. The data show approximately 170,000 distinct CDR3 sequences, 15% to 20% seen once. Sequencing used CD8+ T cells from PBMCs. The origin of the receptors is a human donor in good health (CMV status not recorded). Some clones in this sample may be carry-over from other donors' samples. Each CDR3 is given with its conserved first and last residue. A D gene is named only where the DNA matches it firmly. The listing skips clone size in some rows; elsewhere it reads once, few, many or a size class.

cdr3_nt cdr3_aa clone_size j_call v_call d_call
TGCGCCAGCAGCCCCCCGGGAACGGACACTGAAGCTTTCTTT CASSPPGTDTEAFF many TRBJ1-1 TRBV5-1 .
TGTGCCAGCACGGACGGCATTAATGAAAAACTGTTTTTT CASTDGINEKLFF few TRBJ1-4 TRBV28 .
TGCAGTGTCCAGACCAGATGGCCAGGGACCAACTATGGCTACACCTTC CSVQTRWPGTNYGYTF few TRBJ1-2 TRBV20-1 .
TGCGCCAGCAGCCCTGGGTTCTACTACGAGCAGTACTTC CASSPGFYYEQYF few TRBJ2-7 TRBV4-3 .
TGTGCCAGCGAGACAGGGTTTAGCTCCTACAATGAGCAGTTCTTC CASETGFSSYNEQFF . TRBJ2-1 TRBV6-2/TRBV6-3 TRBD1
TGTGCCAGCAGCTCTATTAAAAACACCATATATTTT CASSSIKNTIYF few TRBJ1-3 TRBV7-2 .
TGTGCCAGCACCTCCCGGAAGCCTTCAGAGACCCAGTACTTC CASTSRKPSETQYF . TRBJ2-5 TRBV7-6 .
TGTGCCAGCAGCGCGGGGGGGGCCGGGGCCAACGTCCTGACTTTC CASSAGGAGANVLTF . TRBJ2-6 TRBV7-9 TRBD2
TGCGCCAGCAGCCAAGTAACTGAGTCGTATGAGCAGTTCTTC CASSQVTESYEQFF . TRBJ2-1 TRBV4-1 .
TGTGCCAGCAGCTTAGTGTCTAGCGGGAGTCCCTACAATGAGCAGTTCTTC CASSLVSSGSPYNEQFF many TRBJ2-1 TRBV7-8 TRBD2
TGTGCCAGCAGCTTAAGGAGCGCAGGGACCCACGAGCAGTACTTC CASSLRSAGTHEQYF . TRBJ2-7 TRBV7-3 .
TGTGCCAGCAGCTTAGGCGAGAGGACGGGGAACACTGAAGCTTTCTTT CASSLGERTGNTEAFF . TRBJ1-1 TRBV7-9 .
TGTGCCAGCAGCTTAGCGGGGGAGTTCGATCAGCCCCAGCATTTT CASSLAGEFDQPQHF many TRBJ1-5 TRBV7-8 .
TGTGCCAGCAGCGCCGGACAGGGGATAAAAAAAGATACGCAGTATTTT CASSAGQGIKKDTQYF . TRBJ2-3 TRBV7-8 TRBD1
TGTGCCAGCAGCCGCCCTACAGCTGAGTCCTACAATGAGCAGTTCTTC CASSRPTAESYNEQFF . TRBJ2-1 TRBV6-2/TRBV6-3 .
TGTGCCAGCAGCCCAGGTGGGGGTTGGGGCTACACCTTC CASSPGGGWGYTF . TRBJ1-2 TRBV5-4 .
TGTGCCAGCTCAATAACCCCCGGGGAGCTGTTTTTT CASSITPGELFF . TRBJ2-2 TRBV12-3/TRBV12-4 .
TGCAGTGCTAGAAATTTACTAGCGGGAGATGGATACGAGCAGTACTTC CSARNLLAGDGYEQYF few TRBJ2-7 TRBV20-1 TRBD2
TGTGCCAGCAGTTACAGGGGAAGTGGCAATCAGCCCCAGCATTTT CASSYRGSGNQPQHF many TRBJ1-5 TRBV28 TRBD1
TGTGCCAGCAGCGGCCCCCCGGGACCGCAGTACTTC CASSGPPGPQYF . TRBJ2-7 TRBV7-9 .
TGCAGCGTTGCCAACAATGAGCAGTTCTTC CSVANNEQFF few TRBJ2-1 TRBV29-1 .
TGTGCCAGCAGTTACACCTCCTACGAGCAGTACTTC CASSYTSYEQYF few TRBJ2-7 TRBV6-2/TRBV6-3 .
TGTGCCAGCAGCTTATTCGAAGGGATCAATCAGCCCCAGCATTTT CASSLFEGINQPQHF . TRBJ1-5 TRBV7-2 .
TGTGCCAGCAGTTCATCACCAGGGCCAAGGGAGACCCAGTACTTC CASSSSPGPRETQYF few TRBJ2-5 TRBV7-8 .
TGTGCCAGCACCCCCCTAGGGAACACTGAAGCTTTCTTT CASTPLGNTEAFF few TRBJ1-1 TRBV28 .
TGTGCCAGCAGCTTTCGGGTGGACAGTTTTGGGGAGCAGTACTTC CASSFRVDSFGEQYF few TRBJ2-7 TRBV7-6 .
TGCGCCAGCAGCCCCGGGACAGACCTAGCCTACGAGCAGTACTTC CASSPGTDLAYEQYF few TRBJ2-7 TRBV5-1 TRBD1
TGTGCCAGCAGCACTAGCGGGGGGGCGTACGAGCAGTACTTC CASSTSGGAYEQYF . TRBJ2-7 TRBV2 TRBD2
TGTGCCAGCAGCGCGACTAGCGGGAAAGAGACCCAGTACTTC CASSATSGKETQYF many TRBJ2-5 TRBV6-1 TRBD2
TGTGCCAGCAGTCACCTCCCGGGAGGGATGGAGTGGGAGCAGTTCTTC CASSHLPGGMEWEQFF . TRBJ2-1 TRBV27 TRBD2
TGTGCCAGTTTGGCGGCCGGGAATGAGCAGTTCTTC CASLAAGNEQFF many TRBJ2-1 TRBV11-2 .
TGTGCCAGCAGCCTGCCGCTTTCCGGGACCCCACGCACGGAGCTGTTTTTT CASSLPLSGTPRTELFF . TRBJ2-2 TRBV11-2 .
TGTGCCAGCACTACCCAACCAGATACGCAGTATTTT CASTTQPDTQYF . TRBJ2-3 TRBV28 .
TGCAGTGCTAGCGACCCCTCAGGGAGTGACACTGAAGCTTTCTTT CSASDPSGSDTEAFF few TRBJ1-1 TRBV20-1 .
TGTGCCAGCAACTCGGAGGGTAACTACAATGAGCAGTTCTTC CASNSEGNYNEQFF . TRBJ2-1 TRBV7-9 .
TGTGCCAGCAGCTCCGGGATGTCCTCTGGAAACACCATATATTTT CASSSGMSSGNTIYF . TRBJ1-3 TRBV7-2 .
TGTGCCAGCCGCATTCCCGGGACTCAACGCTCCTACGAGCAGTACTTC CASRIPGTQRSYEQYF . TRBJ2-7 TRBV7-2 .
TGTGCCAGCAGCTCTTTGACGGGGGACACCGGGGAGCTGTTTTTT CASSSLTGDTGELFF many TRBJ2-2 TRBV7-9 .
TGTGCCAGCAGCTTAGCGGGGAGCTCCTACAATGAGCAGTTCTTC CASSLAGSSYNEQFF . TRBJ2-1 TRBV7-2 .
TGTGCCAGCAGTCGAAGGACTAGCGGGGGCCCTAGCTCCTACGAGCAGTACTTC CASSRRTSGGPSSYEQYF . TRBJ2-7 TRBV6-2/TRBV6-3 TRBD2
TGTGCCAGCAGCCTCGGGACAGGGGAGACCCAGTACTTC CASSLGTGETQYF . TRBJ2-5 TRBV6-2/TRBV6-3 TRBD1
TGTGCCAGCAGCCCCAAACCCTTCCCGGGACAGTACAATGAGCAGTTCTTC CASSPKPFPGQYNEQFF few TRBJ2-1 TRBV11-2 TRBD1
TGCAGCTACCCCAGTTGGAATGAGCAGTTCTTC CSYPSWNEQFF few TRBJ2-1 TRBV29-1 .
TGTGCTAGTGGTTTGTTTCCGGGACAGGGGGAATACGAGCAGTACTTC CASGLFPGQGEYEQYF few TRBJ2-7 TRBV12-5 TRBD1
TGTGCCAGCAGTTACAAAGGTCGGCGAGGCTACACCTTC CASSYKGRRGYTF . TRBJ1-2 TRBV6-2/TRBV6-3 .
TGTGCCAGCAGCTCTACAGCGGGGGAAACCTACGAGCAGTACTTC CASSSTAGETYEQYF . TRBJ2-7 TRBV7-9 TRBD2
TGTGCCAGCAGCTTAGGTCCGAATTGGGAGCAGTACTTC CASSLGPNWEQYF . TRBJ2-7 TRBV7-9 .
TGTGCCAGCAGTCCGGCCGGGACTAGAGAGACCCAGTACTTC CASSPAGTRETQYF many TRBJ2-5 TRBV6-2/TRBV6-3 TRBD2